Included here is one T cell receptor beta chain sequence, with context. This entry comes from a study of shared clonotypes between healthy human individuals. The V end was cut by 5 bases, the J end by 5 bases, with 15 bases between. CDR3 length: 15 amino acids. Germline V gene sequence: CDR1 MNHEY, CDR2 SMNVEV (reference sequence). Repertoires were generated with immunoSEQ multiplex PCR, while TCRdb's copy carries only in-frame clones and drops some. The data contain some 87,000 clones, over 60% of them singletons. The chain uses TRBV27 and TRBJ2-2; D is uncertain. This sequence originates from a man aged 30-40 years in good health. Sequenced input: memory CD8+ T cells sorted from blood. The subset denotes: CD45RO+ cells pooled with CCR7-negative TemRA cells. The CDR3 DNA follows: TGTGCCAGCAGTGAGACGAGGCTACGGACCGGGGAGCTGTTTTTT. Translation gives CASSETRLRTGELFF.